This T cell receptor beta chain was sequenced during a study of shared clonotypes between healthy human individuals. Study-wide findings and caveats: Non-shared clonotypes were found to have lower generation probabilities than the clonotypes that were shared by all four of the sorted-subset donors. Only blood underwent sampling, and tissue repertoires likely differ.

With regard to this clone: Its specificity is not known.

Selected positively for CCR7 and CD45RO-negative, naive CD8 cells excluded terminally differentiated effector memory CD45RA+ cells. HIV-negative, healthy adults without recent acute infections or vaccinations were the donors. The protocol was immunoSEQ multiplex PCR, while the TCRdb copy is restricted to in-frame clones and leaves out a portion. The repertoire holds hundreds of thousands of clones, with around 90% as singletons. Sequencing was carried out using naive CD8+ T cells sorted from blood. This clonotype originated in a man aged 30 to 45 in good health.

The CDR3 loop is CASSYSRDVNYGYTF. The DNA for the CDR3 is TGTGCCAGCAGTTACTCGAGGGACGTAAACTATGGCTACACCTTC. The chain employs TRBV6-5 and TRBJ1-2, with D perhaps TRBD1 (5 bases). The CDR3 runs 15 residues. V lost 0 bases and J 2 bases, leaving 10 bases between the germline ends. Looked up from germline, CDR1 is MNHEY and CDR2 is SVGAGI.